Included here is one T cell receptor (beta chain) sequence, with context. The antigen is unknown. This sample stems from a study of T cell responses to AZD1222 COVID-19 vaccine. General study results and limits: With dominance at 160-218 and 743-854, vaccine-associated CD4 TCRs spanned spike. Donors in the cohort were predominantly white British and more often female, and clonal diversity was possibly underestimated. Spike-specific TCR breadth and depth grew following two AZD1222 doses.

The CDR3 has 16 residues. Germline loops: CDR1 SGHRS, CDR2 YFSETQ. V dropped 0 bases and J dropped 7 bases, with 19 bases sitting between them. TCRdb's copy holds only in-frame clones and misses some; the assay was immunoSEQ multiplex PCR. This table holds 180,000 or so clones, 80% to 90% found once. The material sequenced was peripheral blood, taken on day 0 of AZD1222 vaccination. The TCR originated in an adult in good health. The chain links TRBV5-1 to TRBJ1-1; D possibly corresponds to TRBD1 (5 bases). CDR3 loop: CASSLATGRRTLEAFF. Written as DNA, the CDR3 is TGCGCCAGCAGCTTGGCGACGGGACGGAGGACCCTTGAAGCTTTCTTT.